This TCR beta chain was documented in a study of shared clonotypes between healthy human individuals. Study-level points and caveats: It was only blood that was sampled, and tissue repertoires likely differ. The study found 4.5% to 5% of naive CD4 clonotypes shared across a few donors.

Comment on this clone: Its antigen is undetermined.

For each subset, genomic DNA was distributed in equal portions over several immunoSEQ plates. Profiled with immunoSEQ multiplex PCR; TCRdb holds only in-frame clones, not every one. The sample has some 630,000 clones, around 96% seen once. Deletions cut 8 bases from V and 5 bases from J, with 15 bases between. Germline loops: CDR1 MNHNS, CDR2 SASEGT. This CDR3 contains 13 residues. Only CD45RO-negative cells positively selected for CCR7 counted as naive CD8 cells, so terminally differentiated effector memory CD45RA+ cells were excluded. Adult donors, all healthy and HIV-negative, had no recent acute infections or vaccinations.

The sequenced material came from naive CD8+ T cells sorted from blood. The chain combines TRBV6-1 with TRBJ2-5; D unclear. The receptor comes from a woman between 25 and 40 years old in good health. The CDR3 protein is CASSPVGSETQYF. CDR3 bases: TGTGCCAGCTCTCCCGTGGGGTCGGAGACCCAGTACTTC.